A single sample gave rise to the 4 T cell receptor beta chains below, sequenced in a study of OX40 agonist ivuxolimab in advanced cancers. Libraries were prepared by immunoSEQ multiplex PCR; TCRdb keeps only in-frame clonotypes and omits some of them. The table shows fewer than 50,000 clones, with about 81% occurring only once. The source was CD4+ or CD8+ T cells sorted from blood, collected in a trial of the OX40 agonist ivuxolimab. The receptors shown here come from an adult with an advanced solid tumor such as melanoma, head and neck, liver or kidney cancer.

The chain joins TRBV5-4 to TRBJ2-1; 10 bases map to TRBD2. This CDR3 comprises 13 residues. Germline V CDR1 and CDR2: SGHNT, YYREEE (reference sequence). Unmatched junction bases numbered 5, after V lost 2 bases and J lost 12 bases. Written as DNA, the CDR3 is TGTGCCAGCAGCTTTGATATAGCGGGAGGGCAGTTCTTC. It yields the protein CASSFDIAGGQFF.

The CDR3 here is CAWRGDRGLNTEAFF. The CDR3 coding sequence is TGTGCCTGGAGGGGGGACAGGGGATTAAACACTGAAGCTTTCTTT. The V call is TRBV30, the J call TRBJ1-1; 10 bases match TRBD1. After removal of 3 bases from V and 2 bases from J, the junction contained 6 bases not matched to a gene. Germline values: CDR1 GTSNPN, CDR2 SVGIG (reference sequence). The CDR3 consists of 15 residues.

To note about this clone: This same CDR3 is encoded by further DNA sequences in the sample. This rearrangement joins TRBV14 to TRBJ2-7; 11 nucleotides line up with TRBD2. Germline-derived CDR1 and CDR2 are SGHDN and FVKESK. With 4 bases clipped from V and 2 bases from J, the junction kept 4 bases outside the gene matches. This CDR3 spans 15 amino acids. The CDR3: CASSRGTSGTYEQYF. CDR3 in DNA: TGTGCCAGCAGCCGCGGGACTAGCGGAACCTACGAGCAGTACTTC.

The rearrangement joins TRBV11-1 to TRBJ2-5; 10 nucleotides agree with TRBD1. This CDR3 spans 14 amino acids. Germline trimming cut 5 bases from V and 4 bases from J; bases unmatched to any gene: 4. CDR1 and CDR2 (germline): SGHAT, FQDESV (reference sequence). The CDR3 here is CASSPGTGVETQYF. The CDR3 nucleotides are TGTGCCAGCAGCCCCGGGACAGGGGTAGAGACCCAGTACTTC.